A single sample is the source of the 18 T cell receptor beta chains below, sequenced in a study of blood T cell repertoires in COVID-19. Profiled with immunoSEQ multiplex PCR; TCRdb holds only in-frame clones, not every one. Seen here are some 72,000 clones, roughly 91% observed once, and the top ten hold 0.58%. Sample: peripheral blood. All receptors come from a man in his 60s with acute or convalescent COVID-19.

V gene TRBV9 combines with J gene TRBJ1-3, with a possible D match to TRBD1 (5 bases). V lost 2 bases to trimming and J lost 0 bases, with 15 bases between them. There are 17 residues in the CDR3. CDR1 and CDR2 from the germline V gene are SGDLS and YYNGEE. Here the CDR3 reads CASSVQAGGISGNTIYF. The CDR3 region has the DNA TGTGCCAGCAGCGTCCAAGCGGGGGGGATCTCTGGAAACACCATATATTTT.

V gene TRBV6-5 combines with J gene TRBJ2-3; the D is unclear. With 2 bases removed from V and 7 bases from J, the gap between germline ends came to 4 bases. This CDR3 region has 11 residues. The germline V gene encodes CDR1 MNHEY and CDR2 SVGAGI. CDR3 in amino acids: CASSYLNTQYF. As DNA, the CDR3 is TGTGCCAGCAGTTACCTTAATACGCAGTATTTT.

This chain joins TRBV18 and TRBJ2-7; 8 bases are shared with TRBD1. The CDR3 is 15 residues long. Germline V gives CDR1 KGHSH, CDR2 LQKENI. The junction had 9 bases not matched to a gene; V was cut back by 6 bases and J by 2 bases. The chain's CDR3 is CASSRGRDRPYEQYF. The CDR3 DNA reads TGTGCCAGCTCCCGAGGCCGGGACAGGCCCTACGAGCAGTACTTC.

This clone has only one observation. V gene TRBV5-1 combines with J gene TRBJ1-2; TRBD1 aligns across 7 bases. The CDR3 extends over 13 amino acids. V lost 4 bases to trimming and J lost 10 bases; unmatched junction nucleotides: 10. The germline gives CDR1 SGHRS, CDR2 YFSETQ. CDR3 protein: CASSAGTDWDYTF. The CDR3 DNA reads TGCGCCAGCAGCGCTGGGACAGACTGGGACTACACCTTC.

The CDR3 loop reads CASSLALQTGGNYGYTF. The CDR3 DNA reads TGTGCCAGCAGCTTAGCGCTTCAAACAGGGGGTAACTATGGCTACACCTTC. The rearrangement uses TRBV7-9 and TRBJ1-2, with TRBD1 matching 8 bases. Germline assignment: CDR1 SEHNR and CDR2 FQNEAQ (reference sequence). The CDR3 length is 17 residues. The junction had 7 bases not matched to a gene; V was cut back by 0 bases and J by 1 base. Complete variable domain (other parts from reference TRBV7-9 and TRBJ1-2): DTGVSQNPRHKITKRGQNVTFRCDPISEHNRLYWYRQTLGQGPEFLTYFQNEAQLEKSRLLSDRFSAERPKGSFSTLEIQRTEQGDSAMYLCASSLALQTGGNYGYTFGSGTRLTVV.

The CDR3 reads CASSLIAGGETQYF. The CDR3 DNA reads TGTGCCAGCAGCTTAATAGCGGGGGGGGAGACCCAGTACTTC. The V and J genes are TRBV7-2 and TRBJ2-5; TRBD2 aligns across 11 bases. Germline CDR1 reads SGHTA; CDR2 reads FQGNSA. This CDR3 has 14 amino acids. V shed 2 bases, J shed 5 bases, and the junction held 1 base outside the gene matches.

The chain joins TRBV6-1 to TRBJ1-2; no firm D call. Trimming took 0 bases from V and 0 from J, leaving 11 bases between them. The CDR3 length is 16 residues. Germline-derived CDR1 and CDR2 are MNHNS and SASEGT. The CDR3 loop reads CASSEAFGFPNYGYTF. DNA of the CDR3: TGTGCCAGCAGTGAAGCGTTCGGGTTTCCTAACTATGGCTACACCTTC.

This clone was counted only a few times. The gene calls are TRBV12-5 and TRBJ1-5; D is perhaps TRBD1 (6 bases). This CDR3 has 16 residues. Germline loops: CDR1 LGHNT, CDR2 FRNRAP. V lost 2 bases and J 7 bases, leaving 18 bases between the germline ends. Written as DNA, the CDR3 is TGTGCTAGTGGTTTGAGCCCCACAGGGAACGTCCAGCCCCAGCATTTT. Protein sequence: CASGLSPTGNVQPQHF. The full variable domain, its missing parts supplied by reference TRBV12-5 and TRBJ1-5, is DARVTQTPRHKVTEMGQEVTMRCQPILGHNTVFWYRQTMMQGLELLAYFRNRAPLDDSGMPKDRFSAEMPDATLATLKIQPSEPRDSAVYFCASGLSPTGNVQPQHFGDGTRLSIL.

This clone came up once. The genes are TRBV27 and TRBJ2-2; D is unresolved. Deletions cut 7 bases from V and 0 bases from J, with 6 bases between. The length of the CDR3 is 13 residues. Germline V gene sequence: CDR1 MNHEY, CDR2 SMNVEV (reference sequence). This CDR3 is CASISTNTGELFF. DNA for the CDR3: TGTGCCAGCATTAGTACGAACACCGGGGAGCTGTTTTTT.

This chain links TRBV27 with TRBJ1-5; D not certain. V shed 2 bases and J shed 0 bases, with 11 bases lying between them. CDR1 and CDR2 (germline): MNHEY, SMNVEV (reference sequence). The length of the CDR3 is 16 residues. As DNA, the CDR3 is TGTGCCAGCAGTTTACGCGGAGACTATAGCAATCAGCCCCAGCATTTT. Its protein product is CASSLRGDYSNQPQHF.

This clone showed up just once. The V call is TRBV5-1, the J call TRBJ2-5; weak D call: TRBD1 (5 bases). Germline V gives CDR1 SGHRS, CDR2 YFSETQ. Trimming shortened V by 1 base and J by 4 bases, and 17 bases separated the two germline ends. CDR3 length equals 16 residues. The CDR3 loop reads CASSLSPTVRAETQYF. The DNA for the CDR3 is TGCGCCAGCAGCTTGTCCCCGACAGTCCGGGCAGAGACCCAGTACTTC.

V is TRBV6-5 and J is TRBJ1-2; D perhaps matches TRBD1 (6 bases). This CDR3 spans 13 amino acids. The V gene lost 6 bases and the J gene lost 4 bases, with 12 bases spanning the gap. In germline, CDR1 is MNHEY, CDR2 SVGAGI. In DNA, the CDR3 is TGTGCCAGCAGACCGGACAGCATCTATGGCTACACCTTC. This encodes CASRPDSIYGYTF.

The chain has TRBV5-1 and TRBJ2-3; 8 bases fit TRBD2. From germline, CDR1 is SGHRS and CDR2 YFSETQ. Trimming cost V 5 bases and J 4 bases; bases outside gene matches: 6. The CDR3 runs to 14 residues. The CDR3: CASSPGRGADTQYF. In nucleotides, the CDR3 is TGCGCCAGCAGTCCGGGGCGGGGGGCAGATACGCAGTATTTT.

This clone was seen more than once but under ten times. The rearrangement joins TRBV24-1 to TRBJ1-4; perhaps TRBD1 as D (5 bases). V was cut by 5 bases and J by 0 bases, with 9 bases left in between. This CDR3 has 15 amino acids. In germline, CDR1 is KGHDR, CDR2 SFDVKD. CDR3 region: CATSGRTPTNEKLFF. The DNA of the CDR3 is TGTGCCACCAGTGGTAGGACACCAACTAATGAAAAACTGTTTTTT.

The chain has TRBV2 and TRBJ2-2; D is perhaps TRBD2 (5 bases). The germline V gene has CDR1 SNHLY and CDR2 FYNNEI. This CDR3 is 14 amino acids long. Trimming took 8 bases from V and 4 from J, leaving 14 bases between them. In DNA form, the CDR3 reads TGTGCCAGCTCCGTGGAGGTTGTCACCGGGGAGCTGTTTTTT. It translates to CASSVEVVTGELFF. Full variable domain (remainder filled in from reference TRBV2 and TRBJ2-2): EPEVTQTPSHQVTQMGQEVILRCVPISNHLYFYWYRQILGQKVEFLVSFYNNEISEKSEIFDDQFSVERPDGSNFTLKIRSTKLEDSAMYFCASSVEVVTGELFFGEGSRLTVL.

The CDR3 DNA sequence: TGTGCCAGCAGCCCTACTAGCGGAGGGAATGAGCAGTTCTTC. Its protein is CASSPTSGGNEQFF. The chain links TRBV7-3 to TRBJ2-1, with 8 nucleotides matching TRBD2. This CDR3 contains 14 residues. The V gene's germline CDR1 is SGHTA and CDR2 FQGTGA. V lost 5 bases and J lost 7; bases outside the gene matches: 7.

The rearrangement joins TRBV27 to TRBJ2-7, with 12 bases aligning to TRBD1. CDR3 length: 13 residues. CDR1 MNHEY and CDR2 SMNVEV come from the germline V gene (reference sequence). Germline trimming cut 4 bases from V and 6 bases from J; bases unmatched to any gene: 1. The CDR3 DNA sequence: TGTGCCAGCAGTTCGGGACAGGGGGCCGAGCAGTACTTC. This gives the protein CASSSGQGAEQYF.

V and J are TRBV15 and TRBJ2-3, with 10 bases matching TRBD2. The CDR3 has 17 residues. Germline V CDR1 and CDR2: LNHNV, YYDKDF (reference sequence). J lost 0 bases, V lost 0 bases, and 3 bases had no gene match. This CDR3 is CATSRDATSGSTDTQYF. CDR3 DNA sequence: TGTGCCACCAGCAGAGATGCGACTAGCGGGAGCACAGATACGCAGTATTTT.